The clone carrying this T cell receptor (beta chain) occurred a few times. Its target is not known. Germline CDR1 LNHDA, CDR2 SQIVND (reference sequence). Trimming shortened V by 3 bases and J by 2 bases, and 11 bases separated the two germline ends. The CDR3 length is 15 residues. This sample was included in a study of cytomegalovirus exposure and HLA in healthy donors. This PCR relied on a set of 60 Vbeta primers and 13 Jbeta primers. Sequencing used immunoSEQ multiplex PCR; TCRdb keeps in-frame clones, though not all of them. The sample has 190,000 or so clones, around 86% seen once. General study results and limits: Specificity of three CMV-associated chains for CMV antigens was verified in vitro.

This clonotype was sampled from a man in his forties or fifties in good health and CMV-seronegative. The chain is built from TRBV19 and TRBJ1-5; TRBD1 might be the D (6 bases). The specimen was PBMCs. CDR3 DNA sequence: TGTGCCAGTAGTATTTATGGGGGCGGCAATCAGCCCCAGCATTTT. Its translation: CASSIYGGGNQPQHF.